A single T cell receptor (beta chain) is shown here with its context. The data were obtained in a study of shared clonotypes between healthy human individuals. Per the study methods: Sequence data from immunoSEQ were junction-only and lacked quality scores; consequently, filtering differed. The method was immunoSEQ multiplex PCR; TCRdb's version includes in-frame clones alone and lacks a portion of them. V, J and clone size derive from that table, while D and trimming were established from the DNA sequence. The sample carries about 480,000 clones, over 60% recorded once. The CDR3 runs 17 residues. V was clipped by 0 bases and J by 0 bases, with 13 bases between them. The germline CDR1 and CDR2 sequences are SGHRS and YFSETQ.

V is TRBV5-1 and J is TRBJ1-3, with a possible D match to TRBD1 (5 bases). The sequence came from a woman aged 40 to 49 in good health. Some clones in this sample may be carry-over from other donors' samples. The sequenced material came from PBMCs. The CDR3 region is CASSLDGTTSSGNTIYF. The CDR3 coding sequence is TGCGCCAGCAGCTTGGATGGGACGACAAGCTCTGGAAACACCATATATTTT. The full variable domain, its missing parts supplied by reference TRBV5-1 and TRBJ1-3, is KAGVTQTPRYLIKTRGQQVTLSCSPISGHRSVSWYQQTPGQGLQFLFEYFSETQRNKGNFPGRFSGRQFSNSRSEMNVSTLELGDSALYLCASSLDGTTSSGNTIYFGEGSWLTVV.